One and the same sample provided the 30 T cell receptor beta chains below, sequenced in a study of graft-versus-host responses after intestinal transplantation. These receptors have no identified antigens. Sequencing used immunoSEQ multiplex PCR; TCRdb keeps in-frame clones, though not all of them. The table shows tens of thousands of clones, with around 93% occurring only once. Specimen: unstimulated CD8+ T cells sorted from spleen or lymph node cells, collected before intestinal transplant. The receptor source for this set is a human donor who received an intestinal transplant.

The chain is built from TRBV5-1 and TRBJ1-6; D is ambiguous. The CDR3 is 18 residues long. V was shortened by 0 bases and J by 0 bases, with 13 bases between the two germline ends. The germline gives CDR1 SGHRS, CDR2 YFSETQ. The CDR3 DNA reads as TGCGCCAGCAGCTTGGCCCCGTCGTTCGGCTCCTATAATTCACCCCTCCACTTT. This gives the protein CASSLAPSFGSYNSPLHF.

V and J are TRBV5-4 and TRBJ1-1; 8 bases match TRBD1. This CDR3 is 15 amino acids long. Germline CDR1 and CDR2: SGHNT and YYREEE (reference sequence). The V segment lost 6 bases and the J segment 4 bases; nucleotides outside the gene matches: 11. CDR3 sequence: CASKRTQGDGTEAFF. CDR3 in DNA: TGTGCCAGCAAGAGGACACAGGGGGACGGCACTGAAGCTTTCTTT.

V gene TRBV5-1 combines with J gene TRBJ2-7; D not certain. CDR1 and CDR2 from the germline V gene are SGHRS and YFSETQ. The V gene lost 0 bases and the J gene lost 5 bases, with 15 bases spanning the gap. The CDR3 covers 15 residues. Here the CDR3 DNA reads TGCGCCAGCAGCTTGGCCAGGCAGACGCCCCACGAGCAGTACTTC. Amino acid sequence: CASSLARQTPHEQYF. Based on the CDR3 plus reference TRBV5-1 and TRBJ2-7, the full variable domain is KAGVTQTPRYLIKTRGQQVTLSCSPISGHRSVSWYQQTPGQGLQFLFEYFSETQRNKGNFPGRFSGRQFSNSRSEMNVSTLELGDSALYLCASSLARQTPHEQYFGPGTRLTVT.

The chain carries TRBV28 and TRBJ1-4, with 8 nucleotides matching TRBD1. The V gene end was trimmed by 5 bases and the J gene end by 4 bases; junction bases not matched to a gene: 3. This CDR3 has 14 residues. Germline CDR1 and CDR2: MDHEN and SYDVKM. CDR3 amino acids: CASSRTGYNEKLFF. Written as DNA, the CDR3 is TGTGCCAGCAGTCGGACAGGGTATAATGAAAAACTGTTTTTT.

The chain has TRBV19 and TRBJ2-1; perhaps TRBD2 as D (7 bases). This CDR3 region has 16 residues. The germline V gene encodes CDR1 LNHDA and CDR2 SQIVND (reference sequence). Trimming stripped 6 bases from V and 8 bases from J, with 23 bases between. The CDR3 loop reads CASSPGGLGGVYEQFF. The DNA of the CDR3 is TGTGCCAGTAGCCCCGGGGGGCTAGGTGGAGTCTATGAGCAGTTCTTC.

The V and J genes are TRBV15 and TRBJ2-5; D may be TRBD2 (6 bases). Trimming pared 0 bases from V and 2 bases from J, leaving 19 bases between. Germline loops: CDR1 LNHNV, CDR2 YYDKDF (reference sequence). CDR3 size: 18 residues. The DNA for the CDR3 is TGTGCCACCAGCAGAGATAGGCGGGCGGAGGGTGGGCAAGAGACCCAGTACTTC. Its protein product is CATSRDRRAEGGQETQYF.

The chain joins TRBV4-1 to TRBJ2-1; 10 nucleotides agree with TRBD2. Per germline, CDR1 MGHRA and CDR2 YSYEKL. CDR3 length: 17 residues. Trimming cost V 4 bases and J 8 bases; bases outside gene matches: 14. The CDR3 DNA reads TGCGCCAGCAGCCCCCCGACTAGCGGGCGTCCCTCCCATGAGCAGTTCTTC. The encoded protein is CASSPPTSGRPSHEQFF.

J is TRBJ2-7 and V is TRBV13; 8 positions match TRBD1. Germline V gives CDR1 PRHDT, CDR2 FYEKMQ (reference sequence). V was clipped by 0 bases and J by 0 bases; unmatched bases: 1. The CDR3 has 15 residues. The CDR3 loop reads CASSLGGTGSYEQYF. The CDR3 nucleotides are TGTGCCAGCAGCTTAGGTGGGACAGGCTCCTACGAGCAGTACTTC. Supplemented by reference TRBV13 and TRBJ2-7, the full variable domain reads AAGVIQSPRHLIKEKRETATLKCYPIPRHDTVYWYQQGPGQDPQFLISFYEKMQSDKGSIPDRFSAQQFSDYHSELNMSSLELGDSALYFCASSLGGTGSYEQYFGPGTRLTVT.

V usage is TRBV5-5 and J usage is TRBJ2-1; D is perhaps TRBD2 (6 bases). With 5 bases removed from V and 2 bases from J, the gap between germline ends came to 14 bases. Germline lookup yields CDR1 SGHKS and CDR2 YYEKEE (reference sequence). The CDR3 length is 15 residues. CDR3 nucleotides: TGTGCCAGCAGAATTGGGACTGGAGCCTACAATGAGCAGTTCTTC. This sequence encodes CASRIGTGAYNEQFF. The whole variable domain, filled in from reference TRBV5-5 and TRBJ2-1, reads DAGVTQSPTHLIKTRGQQVTLRCSPISGHKSVSWYQQVLGQGPQFIFQYYEKEERGRGNFPDRFSARQFPNYSSELNVNALLLGDSALYLCASRIGTGAYNEQFFGPGTRLTVL.

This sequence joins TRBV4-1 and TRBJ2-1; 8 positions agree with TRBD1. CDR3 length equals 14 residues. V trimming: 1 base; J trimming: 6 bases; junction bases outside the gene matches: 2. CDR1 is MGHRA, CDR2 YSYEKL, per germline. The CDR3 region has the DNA TGCGCCAGCAGCCAAGGGCAGGGGGCCAATGAGCAGTTCTTC. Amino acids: CASSQGQGANEQFF.

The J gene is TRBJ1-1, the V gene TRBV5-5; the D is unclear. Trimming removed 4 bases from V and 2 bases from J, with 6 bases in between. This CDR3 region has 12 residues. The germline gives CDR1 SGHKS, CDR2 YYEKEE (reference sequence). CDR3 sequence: CASSLSNTEAFF. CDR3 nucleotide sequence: TGTGCCAGCAGCCTTTCCAACACTGAAGCTTTCTTT.

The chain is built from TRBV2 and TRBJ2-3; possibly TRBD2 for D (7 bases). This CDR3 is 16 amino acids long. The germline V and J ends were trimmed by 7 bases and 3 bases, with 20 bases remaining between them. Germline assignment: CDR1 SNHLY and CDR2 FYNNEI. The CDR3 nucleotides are TGTGCCAGCAAGCCCCAGGCGGGGGCGAGGACAGATACGCAGTATTTT. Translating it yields CASKPQAGARTDTQYF.

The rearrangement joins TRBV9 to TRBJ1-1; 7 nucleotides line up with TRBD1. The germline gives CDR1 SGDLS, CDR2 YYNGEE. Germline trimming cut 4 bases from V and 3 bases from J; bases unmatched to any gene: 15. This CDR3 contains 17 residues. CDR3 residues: CASSLPPSGTEDTEAFF. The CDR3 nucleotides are TGTGCCAGCAGCCTACCACCCTCCGGGACAGAGGACACTGAAGCTTTCTTT. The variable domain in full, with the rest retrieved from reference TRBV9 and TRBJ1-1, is DSGVTQTPKHLITATGQRVTLRCSPRSGDLSVYWYQQSLDQGLQFLIQYYNGEERAKGNILERFSAQQFPDLHSELNLSSLELGDSALYFCASSLPPSGTEDTEAFFGQGTRLTVV.

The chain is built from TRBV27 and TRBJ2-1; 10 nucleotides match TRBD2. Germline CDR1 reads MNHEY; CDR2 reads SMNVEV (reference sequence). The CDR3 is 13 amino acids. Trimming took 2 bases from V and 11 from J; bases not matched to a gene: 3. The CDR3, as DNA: TGTGCCAGCAGTTTACAACTAGCGGGGCAGCAGTTCTTC. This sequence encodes CASSLQLAGQQFF.

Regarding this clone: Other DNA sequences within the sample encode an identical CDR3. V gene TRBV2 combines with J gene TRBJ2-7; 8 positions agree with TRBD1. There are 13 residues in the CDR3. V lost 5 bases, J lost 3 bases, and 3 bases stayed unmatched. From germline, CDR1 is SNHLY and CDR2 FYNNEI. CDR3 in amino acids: CASSPGTGYEQYF. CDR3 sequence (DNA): TGTGCCAGCAGTCCCGGGACAGGCTACGAGCAGTACTTC.

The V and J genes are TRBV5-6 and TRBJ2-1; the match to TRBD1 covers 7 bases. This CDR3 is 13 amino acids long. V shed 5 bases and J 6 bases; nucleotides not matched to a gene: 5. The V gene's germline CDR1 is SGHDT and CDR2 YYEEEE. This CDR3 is CASSQQGSNEQFF. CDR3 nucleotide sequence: TGTGCCAGCAGTCAACAGGGGTCCAATGAGCAGTTCTTC. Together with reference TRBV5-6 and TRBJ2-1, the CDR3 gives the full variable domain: DAGVTQSPTHLIKTRGQQVTLRCSPKSGHDTVSWYQQALGQGPQFIFQYYEEEERQRGNFPDRFSGHQFPNYSSELNVNALLLGDSALYLCASSQQGSNEQFFGPGTRLTVL.

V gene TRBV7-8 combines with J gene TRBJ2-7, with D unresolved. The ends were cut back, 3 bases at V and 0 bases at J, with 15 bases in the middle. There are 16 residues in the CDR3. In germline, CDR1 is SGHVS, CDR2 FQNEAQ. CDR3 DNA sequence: TGTGCCAGCAGCTTTGACTCCCCGAGGAGCTCCTACGAGCAGTACTTC. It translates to CASSFDSPRSSYEQYF.

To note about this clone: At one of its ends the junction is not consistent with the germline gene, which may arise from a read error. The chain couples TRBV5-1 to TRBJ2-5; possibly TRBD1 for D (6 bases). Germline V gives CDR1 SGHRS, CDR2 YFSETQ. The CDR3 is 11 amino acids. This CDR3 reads CASSLGQETHF. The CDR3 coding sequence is TGCGCCAGCAGCTTGGGACAGGAGACCCACTTC.

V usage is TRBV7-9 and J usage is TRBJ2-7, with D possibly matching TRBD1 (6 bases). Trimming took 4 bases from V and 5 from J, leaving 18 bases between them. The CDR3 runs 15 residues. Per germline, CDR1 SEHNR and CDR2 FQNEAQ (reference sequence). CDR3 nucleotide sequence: TGTGCCAGCAGCTCATGGAAGCAGGGGCAGAACGAGCAGTACTTC. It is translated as CASSSWKQGQNEQYF.

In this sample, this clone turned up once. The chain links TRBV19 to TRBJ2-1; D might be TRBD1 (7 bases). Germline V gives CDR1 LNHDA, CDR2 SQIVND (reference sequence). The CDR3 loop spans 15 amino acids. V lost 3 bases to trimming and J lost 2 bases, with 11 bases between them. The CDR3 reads CASSISGGPYNEQFF. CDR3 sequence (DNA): TGTGCCAGTAGTATTTCAGGGGGGCCCTACAATGAGCAGTTCTTC.

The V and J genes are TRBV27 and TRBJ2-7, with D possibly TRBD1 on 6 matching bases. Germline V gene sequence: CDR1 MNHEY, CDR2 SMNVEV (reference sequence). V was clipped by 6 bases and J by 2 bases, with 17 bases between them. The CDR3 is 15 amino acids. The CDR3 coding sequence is TGTGCCAGCAGGAACAACAGGGTAGGGGCCTACGAGCAGTACTTC. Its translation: CASRNNRVGAYEQYF.

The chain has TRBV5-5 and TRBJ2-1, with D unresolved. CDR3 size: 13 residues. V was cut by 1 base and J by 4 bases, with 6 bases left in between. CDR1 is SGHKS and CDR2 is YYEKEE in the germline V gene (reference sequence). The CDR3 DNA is TGTGCCAGCAGCTTGTTTCAGTACAATGAGCAGTTCTTC. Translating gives CASSLFQYNEQFF. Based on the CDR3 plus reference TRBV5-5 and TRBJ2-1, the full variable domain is DAGVTQSPTHLIKTRGQQVTLRCSPISGHKSVSWYQQVLGQGPQFIFQYYEKEERGRGNFPDRFSARQFPNYSSELNVNALLLGDSALYLCASSLFQYNEQFFGPGTRLTVL.

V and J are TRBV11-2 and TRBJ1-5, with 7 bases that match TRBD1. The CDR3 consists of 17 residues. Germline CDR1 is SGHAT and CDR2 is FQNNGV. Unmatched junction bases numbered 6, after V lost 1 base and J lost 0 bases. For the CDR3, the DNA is TGTGCCAGCAGCTTAGGGACAGGAGGATATAGCAATCAGCCCCAGCATTTT. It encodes CASSLGTGGYSNQPQHF.

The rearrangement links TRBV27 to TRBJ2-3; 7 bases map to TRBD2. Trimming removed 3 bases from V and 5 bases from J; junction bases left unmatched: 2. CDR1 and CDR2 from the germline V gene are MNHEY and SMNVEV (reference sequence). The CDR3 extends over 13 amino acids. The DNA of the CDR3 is TGTGCCAGCAGTTTTCCGGGGGGAGATACGCAGTATTTT. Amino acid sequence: CASSFPGGDTQYF.

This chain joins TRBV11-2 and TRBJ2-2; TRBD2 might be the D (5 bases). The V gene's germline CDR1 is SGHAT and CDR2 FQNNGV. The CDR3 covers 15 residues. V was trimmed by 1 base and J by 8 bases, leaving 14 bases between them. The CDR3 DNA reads TGTGCCAGCAGCTTAGTGTACGGGGATTCTGGGGAGCTGTTTTTT. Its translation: CASSLVYGDSGELFF.

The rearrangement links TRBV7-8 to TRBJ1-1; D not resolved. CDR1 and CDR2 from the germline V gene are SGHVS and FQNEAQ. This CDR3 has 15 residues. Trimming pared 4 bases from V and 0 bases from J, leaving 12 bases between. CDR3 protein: CASSSTEGMNTEAFF. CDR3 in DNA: TGTGCCAGCAGCTCGACGGAGGGAATGAACACTGAAGCTTTCTTT. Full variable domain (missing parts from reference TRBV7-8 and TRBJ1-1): GAGVSQSPRYKVAKRGQDVALRCDPISGHVSLFWYQQALGQGPEFLTYFQNEAQLDKSGLPSDRFFAERPEGSVSTLKIQRTQQEDSAVYLCASSSTEGMNTEAFFGQGTRLTVV.

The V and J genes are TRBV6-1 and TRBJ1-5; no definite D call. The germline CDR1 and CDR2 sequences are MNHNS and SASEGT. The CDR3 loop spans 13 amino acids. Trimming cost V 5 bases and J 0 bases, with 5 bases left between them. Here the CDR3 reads CASSPNSNQPQHF. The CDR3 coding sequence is TGTGCCAGCAGTCCCAATAGCAATCAGCCCCAGCATTTT.

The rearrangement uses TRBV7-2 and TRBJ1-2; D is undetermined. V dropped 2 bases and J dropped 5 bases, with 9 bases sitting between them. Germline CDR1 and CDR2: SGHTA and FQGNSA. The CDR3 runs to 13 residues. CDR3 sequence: CASSLYLRYGYTF. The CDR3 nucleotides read TGTGCCAGCAGCTTATATCTGCGTTATGGCTACACCTTC.

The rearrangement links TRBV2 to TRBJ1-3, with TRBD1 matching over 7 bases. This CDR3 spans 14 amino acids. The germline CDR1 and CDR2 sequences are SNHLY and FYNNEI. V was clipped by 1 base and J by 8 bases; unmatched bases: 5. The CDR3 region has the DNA TGTGCCAGCAGTGAAGGACAGGGCGTGGACACCATATATTTT. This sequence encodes CASSEGQGVDTIYF.

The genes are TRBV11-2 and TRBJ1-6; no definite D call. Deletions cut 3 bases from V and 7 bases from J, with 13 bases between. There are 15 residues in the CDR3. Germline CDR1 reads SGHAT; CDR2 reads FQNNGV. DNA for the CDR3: TGTGCCAGCAGCTTTGTGTACAGTCCCAATTCACCCCTCCACTTT. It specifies CASSFVYSPNSPLHF.